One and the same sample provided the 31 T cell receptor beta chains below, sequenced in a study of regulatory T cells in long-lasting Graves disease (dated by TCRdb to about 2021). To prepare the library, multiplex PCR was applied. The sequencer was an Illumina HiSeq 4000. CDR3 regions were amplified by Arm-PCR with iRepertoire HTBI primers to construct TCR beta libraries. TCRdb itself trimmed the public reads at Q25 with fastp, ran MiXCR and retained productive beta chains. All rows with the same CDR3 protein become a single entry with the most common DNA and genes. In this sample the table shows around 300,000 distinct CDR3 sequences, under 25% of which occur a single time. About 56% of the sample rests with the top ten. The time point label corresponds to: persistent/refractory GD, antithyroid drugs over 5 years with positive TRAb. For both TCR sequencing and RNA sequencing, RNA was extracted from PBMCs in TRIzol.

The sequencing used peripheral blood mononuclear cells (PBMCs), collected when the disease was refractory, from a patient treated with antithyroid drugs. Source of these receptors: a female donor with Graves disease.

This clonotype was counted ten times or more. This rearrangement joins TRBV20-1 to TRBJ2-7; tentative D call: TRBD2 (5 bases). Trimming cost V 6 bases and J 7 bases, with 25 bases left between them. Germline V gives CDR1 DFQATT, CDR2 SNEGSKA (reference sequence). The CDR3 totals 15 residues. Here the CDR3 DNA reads TGCAGTGCCCCCGGATCGGGGAGCGGTGGTCGGGAGCAGTACTTC. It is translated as CSAPGSGSGGREQYF.

The CDR3 nucleotides are TGTGCCAGCAGCGGGCGGGACAGGGAAAACACCGGGGAGCTGTTTTTT. Amino acid sequence: CASSGRDRENTGELFF. The chain is built from TRBV7-9 and TRBJ2-2, with 9 bases matching TRBD1. V was clipped by 5 bases and J by 2 bases; unmatched bases: 6. Germline lookup yields CDR1 SEHNR and CDR2 FQNEAQ (reference sequence). The CDR3 loop spans 16 amino acids.

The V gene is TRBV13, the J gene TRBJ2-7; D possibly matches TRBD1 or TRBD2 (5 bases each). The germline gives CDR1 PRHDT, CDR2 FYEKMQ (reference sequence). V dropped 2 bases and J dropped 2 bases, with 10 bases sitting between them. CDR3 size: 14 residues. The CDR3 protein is CASSLPGPPYEQYF. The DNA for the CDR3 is TGTGCCAGCAGCTTACCGGGGCCTCCCTACGAGCAGTACTTC.

The CDR3 DNA reads as TGCAGTGGGGGACACAACAATCAGCCCCAGCATTTT. Protein: CSGGHNNQPQHF. The gene calls are TRBV20-1 and TRBJ1-5, with D perhaps TRBD1 (6 bases). Germline V CDR1 and CDR2: DFQATT, SNEGSKA (reference sequence). The CDR3 spans 12 residues. Trimming left V 7 bases short and J 3 bases short, with 10 bases between.

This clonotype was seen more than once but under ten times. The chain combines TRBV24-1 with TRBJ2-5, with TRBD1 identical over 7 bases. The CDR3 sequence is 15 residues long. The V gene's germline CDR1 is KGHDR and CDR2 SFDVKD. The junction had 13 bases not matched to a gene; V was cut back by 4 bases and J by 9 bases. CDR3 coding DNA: TGTGCCACCAGTGAAAGGGACAGCTATATGGGTCCCCAGTACTTC. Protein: CATSERDSYMGPQYF.

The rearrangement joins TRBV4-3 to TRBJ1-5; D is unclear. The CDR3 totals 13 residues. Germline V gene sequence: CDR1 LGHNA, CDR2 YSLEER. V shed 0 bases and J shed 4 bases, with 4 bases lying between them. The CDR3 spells CASSQDANQPQHF. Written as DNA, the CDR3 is TGCGCCAGCAGCCAAGATGCAAATCAGCCCCAGCATTTT.

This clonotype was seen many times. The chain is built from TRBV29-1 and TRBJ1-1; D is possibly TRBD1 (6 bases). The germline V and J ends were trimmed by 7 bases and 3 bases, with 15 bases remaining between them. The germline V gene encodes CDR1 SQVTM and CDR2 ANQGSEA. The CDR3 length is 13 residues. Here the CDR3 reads CSARGHLDTEAFF. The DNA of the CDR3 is TGCAGCGCCCGGGGGCACCTCGACACTGAAGCTTTCTTT.

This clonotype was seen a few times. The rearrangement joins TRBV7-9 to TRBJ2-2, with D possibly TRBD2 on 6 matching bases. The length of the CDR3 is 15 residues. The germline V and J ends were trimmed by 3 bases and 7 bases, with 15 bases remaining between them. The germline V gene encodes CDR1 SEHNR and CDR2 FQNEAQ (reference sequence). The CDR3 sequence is CASSFLTEGHGELFF. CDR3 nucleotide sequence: TGTGCCAGCAGCTTTCTGACGGAGGGGCACGGGGAGCTGTTTTTT.

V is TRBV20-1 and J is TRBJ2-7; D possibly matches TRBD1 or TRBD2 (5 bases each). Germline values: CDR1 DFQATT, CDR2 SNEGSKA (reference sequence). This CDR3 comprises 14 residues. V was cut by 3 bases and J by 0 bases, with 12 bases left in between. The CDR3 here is CSASWGRSSYEQYF. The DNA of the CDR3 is TGCAGTGCTAGTTGGGGACGGAGCTCCTACGAGCAGTACTTC.

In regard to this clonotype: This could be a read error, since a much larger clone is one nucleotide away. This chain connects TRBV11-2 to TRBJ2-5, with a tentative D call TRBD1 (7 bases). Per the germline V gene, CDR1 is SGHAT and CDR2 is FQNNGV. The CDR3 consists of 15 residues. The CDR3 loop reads CASSPLAPGGETQHF. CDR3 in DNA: TGTGCCAGCAGCCCACTAGCCCCAGGGGGAGAGACCCAGCACTTC.

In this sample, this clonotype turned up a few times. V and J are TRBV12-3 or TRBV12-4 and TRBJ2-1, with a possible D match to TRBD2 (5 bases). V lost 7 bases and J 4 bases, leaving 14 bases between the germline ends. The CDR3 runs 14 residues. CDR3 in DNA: TGTGCCAGCACCCAACTAGGATCGTACAATGAGCAGTTCTTC. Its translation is CASTQLGSYNEQFF.

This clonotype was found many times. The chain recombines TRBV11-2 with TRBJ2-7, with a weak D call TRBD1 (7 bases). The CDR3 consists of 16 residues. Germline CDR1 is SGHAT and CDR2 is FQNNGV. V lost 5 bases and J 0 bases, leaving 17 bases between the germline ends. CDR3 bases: TGTGCCAGCAGCAGAAACAGGGGAGGACCCTCCTACGAGCAGTACTTC. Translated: CASSRNRGGPSYEQYF. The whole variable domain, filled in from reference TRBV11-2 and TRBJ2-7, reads EAGVAQSPRYKIIEKRQSVAFWCNPISGHATLYWYQQILGQGPKLLIQFQNNGVVDDSQLPKDRFSAERLKGVDSTLKIQPAKLEDSAVYLCASSRNRGGPSYEQYFGPGTRLTVT.

CDR3 region: CSVVQGAKTQYF. The CDR3 DNA reads TGCAGCGTAGTTCAGGGGGCGAAGACCCAGTACTTC. The genes are TRBV29-1 and TRBJ2-5; 8 bases agree with TRBD1. V shed 6 bases, J shed 6 bases, and the junction held 6 bases outside the gene matches. The germline gives CDR1 SQVTM, CDR2 ANQGSEA. The CDR3 has 12 residues.

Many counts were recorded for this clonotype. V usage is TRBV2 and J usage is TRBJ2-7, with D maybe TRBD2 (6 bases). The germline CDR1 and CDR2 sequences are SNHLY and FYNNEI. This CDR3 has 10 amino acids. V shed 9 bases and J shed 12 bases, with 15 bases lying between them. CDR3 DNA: TGTGCCAGTGGGGGAGGCCTTATGTACTTC. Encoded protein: CASGGGLMYF.

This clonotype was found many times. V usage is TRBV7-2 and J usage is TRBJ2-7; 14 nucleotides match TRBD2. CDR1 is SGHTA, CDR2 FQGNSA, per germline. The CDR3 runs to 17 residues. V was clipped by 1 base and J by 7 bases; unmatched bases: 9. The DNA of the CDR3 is TGTGCCAGCAGCTTAGTCGCAGGACTAGCGGGAGGTCGGGAGCAGTACTTC. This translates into CASSLVAGLAGGREQYF.

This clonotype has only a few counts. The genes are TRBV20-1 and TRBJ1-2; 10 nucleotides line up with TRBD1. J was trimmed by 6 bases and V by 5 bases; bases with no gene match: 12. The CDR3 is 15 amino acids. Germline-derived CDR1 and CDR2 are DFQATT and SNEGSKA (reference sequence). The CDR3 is CSAPRDRGRGDGYTF. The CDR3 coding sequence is TGCAGTGCTCCCCGAGACAGGGGGCGCGGGGATGGCTACACCTTC.

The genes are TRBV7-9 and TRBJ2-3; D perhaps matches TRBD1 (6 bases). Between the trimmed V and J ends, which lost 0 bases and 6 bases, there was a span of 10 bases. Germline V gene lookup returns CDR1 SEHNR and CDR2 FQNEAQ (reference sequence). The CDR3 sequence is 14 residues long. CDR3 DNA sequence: TGTGCCAGCAGCTTAGCTAGGGGGATGGATACGCAGTATTTT. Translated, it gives CASSLARGMDTQYF.

The CDR3 DNA reads TGTGCCAGCAGTCCTTGGGGTAGCGGAAGCTCCTACAATGAGCAGTTCTTC. This codes for CASSPWGSGSSYNEQFF. The chain links TRBV6-1 to TRBJ2-1; a weak D match, TRBD2 (6 bases). Between the trimmed V and J ends, which lost 5 bases and 0 bases, there was a span of 17 bases. Germline V gene sequence: CDR1 MNHNS, CDR2 SASEGT. This CDR3 region has 17 residues.

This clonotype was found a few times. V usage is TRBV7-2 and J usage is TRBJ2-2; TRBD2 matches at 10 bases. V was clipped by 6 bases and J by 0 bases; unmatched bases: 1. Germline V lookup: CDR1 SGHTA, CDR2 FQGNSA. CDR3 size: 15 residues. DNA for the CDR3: TGTGCCAGCAGACTAGCGGGACCGAACACCGGGGAGCTGTTTTTT. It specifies CASRLAGPNTGELFF.

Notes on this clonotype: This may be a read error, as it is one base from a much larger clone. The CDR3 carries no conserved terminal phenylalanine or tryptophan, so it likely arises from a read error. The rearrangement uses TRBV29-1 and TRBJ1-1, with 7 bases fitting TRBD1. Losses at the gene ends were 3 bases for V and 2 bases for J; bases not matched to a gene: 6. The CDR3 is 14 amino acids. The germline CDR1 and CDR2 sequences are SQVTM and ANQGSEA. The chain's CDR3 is CSVDRTGANTEAFS. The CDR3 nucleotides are TGCAGCGTTGACCGGACAGGAGCTAACACTGAAGCTTTCTCT.

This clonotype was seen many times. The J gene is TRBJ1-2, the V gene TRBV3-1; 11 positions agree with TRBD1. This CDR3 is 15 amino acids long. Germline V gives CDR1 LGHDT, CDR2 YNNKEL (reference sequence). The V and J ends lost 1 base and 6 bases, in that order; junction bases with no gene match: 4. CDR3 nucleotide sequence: TGTGCCAGCAGCCAAGCGGACAGGGGGCTTGATGGCTACACCTTC. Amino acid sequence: CASSQADRGLDGYTF.

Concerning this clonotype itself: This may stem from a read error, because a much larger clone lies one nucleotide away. CDR3 DNA: TGTGCCAGTACCTCTGGGGCCAACGTCCTGACTTTC. Its translation is CASTSGANVLTF. The rearrangement links TRBV19 to TRBJ2-6; D ambiguous. Trimming left V 7 bases short and J 0 bases short, with 1 base between. Germline assignment: CDR1 LNHDA and CDR2 SQIVND (reference sequence). This CDR3 has 12 residues.

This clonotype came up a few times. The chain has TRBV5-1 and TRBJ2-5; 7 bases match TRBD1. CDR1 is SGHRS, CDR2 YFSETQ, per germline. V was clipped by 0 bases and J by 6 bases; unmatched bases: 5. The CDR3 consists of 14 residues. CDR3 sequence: CASSLEGAMKTQYF. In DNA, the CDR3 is TGCGCCAGCAGCTTGGAGGGGGCGATGAAGACCCAGTACTTC.

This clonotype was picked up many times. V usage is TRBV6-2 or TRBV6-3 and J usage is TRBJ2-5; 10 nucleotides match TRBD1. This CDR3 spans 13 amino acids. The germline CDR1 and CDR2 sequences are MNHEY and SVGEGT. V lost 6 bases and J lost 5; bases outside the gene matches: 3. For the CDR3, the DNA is TGTGCCAGCAGGAGGGACAGGGGTGAGACCCAGTACTTC. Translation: CASRRDRGETQYF.

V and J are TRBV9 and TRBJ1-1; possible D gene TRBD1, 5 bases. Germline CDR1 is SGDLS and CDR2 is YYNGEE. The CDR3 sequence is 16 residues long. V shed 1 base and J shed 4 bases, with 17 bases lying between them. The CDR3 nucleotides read TGTGCCAGCAGCGTAATAGACTCCTCAAGGGGCACTGAAGCTTTCTTT. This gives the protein CASSVIDSSRGTEAFF.

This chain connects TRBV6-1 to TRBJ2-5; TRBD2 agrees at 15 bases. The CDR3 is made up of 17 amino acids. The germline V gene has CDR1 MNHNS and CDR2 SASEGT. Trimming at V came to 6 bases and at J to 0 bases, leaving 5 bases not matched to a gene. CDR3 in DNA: TGTGCCAGCAGCCTGGGACTAGCGGGAGGATACCAAGAGACCCAGTACTTC. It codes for CASSLGLAGGYQETQYF.

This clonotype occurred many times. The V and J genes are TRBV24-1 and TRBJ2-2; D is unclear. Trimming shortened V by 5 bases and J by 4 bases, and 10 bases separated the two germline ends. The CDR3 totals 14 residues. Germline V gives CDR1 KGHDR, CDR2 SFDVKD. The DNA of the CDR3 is TGTGCCACCAGTGCTTCTTCTGGCACCGGGGAGCTGTTTTTT. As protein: CATSASSGTGELFF.

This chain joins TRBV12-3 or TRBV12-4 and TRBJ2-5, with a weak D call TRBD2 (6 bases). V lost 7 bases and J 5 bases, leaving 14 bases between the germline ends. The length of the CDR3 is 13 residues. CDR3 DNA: TGTGCCAGCACCCGGGGGTCCTCCGAGACCCAGTACTTC. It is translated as CASTRGSSETQYF.

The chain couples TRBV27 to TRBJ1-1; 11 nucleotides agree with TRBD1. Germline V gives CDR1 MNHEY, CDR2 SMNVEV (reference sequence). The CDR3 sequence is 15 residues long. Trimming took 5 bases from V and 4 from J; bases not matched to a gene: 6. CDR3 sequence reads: CASSPGQGARTEAFF. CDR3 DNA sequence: TGTGCCAGCAGTCCCGGACAGGGGGCGCGCACTGAAGCTTTCTTT.

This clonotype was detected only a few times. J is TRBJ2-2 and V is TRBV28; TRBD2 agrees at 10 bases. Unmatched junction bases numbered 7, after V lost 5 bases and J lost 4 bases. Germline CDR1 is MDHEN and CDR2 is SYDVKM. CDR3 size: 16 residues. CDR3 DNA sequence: TGTGCCAGCAGTACAGCGGGAGGGGTATCCACCGGGGAGCTGTTTTTT. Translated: CASSTAGGVSTGELFF.

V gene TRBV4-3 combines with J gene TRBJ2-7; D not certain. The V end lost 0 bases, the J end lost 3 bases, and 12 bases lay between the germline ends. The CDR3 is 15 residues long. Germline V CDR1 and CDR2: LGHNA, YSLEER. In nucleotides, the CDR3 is TGCGCCAGCAGCCAAGATTGGCCCATAGACTACGAGCAGTACTTC. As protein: CASSQDWPIDYEQYF.